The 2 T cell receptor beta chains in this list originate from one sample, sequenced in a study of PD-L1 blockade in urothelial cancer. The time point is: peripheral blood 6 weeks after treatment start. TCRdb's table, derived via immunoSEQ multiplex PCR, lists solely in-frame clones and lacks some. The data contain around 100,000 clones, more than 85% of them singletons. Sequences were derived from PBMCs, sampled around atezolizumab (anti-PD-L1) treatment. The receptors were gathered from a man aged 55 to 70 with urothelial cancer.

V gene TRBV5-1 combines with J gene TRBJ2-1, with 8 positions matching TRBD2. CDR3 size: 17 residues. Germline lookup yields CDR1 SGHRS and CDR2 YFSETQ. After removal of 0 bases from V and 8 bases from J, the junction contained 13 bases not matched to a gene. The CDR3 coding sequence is TGCGCCAGCAGCTTGGCCGTAGCGGGCGGGGGGCAGGATGAGCAGTTCTTC. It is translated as CASSLAVAGGGQDEQFF.

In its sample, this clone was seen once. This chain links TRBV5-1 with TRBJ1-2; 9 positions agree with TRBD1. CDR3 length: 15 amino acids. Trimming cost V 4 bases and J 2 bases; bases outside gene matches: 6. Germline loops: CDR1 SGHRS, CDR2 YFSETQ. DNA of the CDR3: TGCGCCAGCAGCAAGGGACAGGGTGGAAACTATGGCTACACCTTC. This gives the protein CASSKGQGGNYGYTF. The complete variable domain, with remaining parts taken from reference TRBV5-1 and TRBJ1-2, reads KAGVTQTPRYLIKTRGQQVTLSCSPISGHRSVSWYQQTPGQGLQFLFEYFSETQRNKGNFPGRFSGRQFSNSRSEMNVSTLELGDSALYLCASSKGQGGNYGYTFGSGTRLTVV.